These T cell receptor beta chains were read from a single sample in a study of blood T cell repertoires in COVID-19. The method was immunoSEQ multiplex PCR; TCRdb's version includes in-frame clones alone and lacks a portion of them. The sample yields about 260,000 clones, about 88% seen once. Sequenced sample: peripheral blood. These TCRs come from a woman in her twenties or thirties with COVID-19, enrolled during active disease. Each CDR3 is given with its conserved first and last residue. D genes are given only for firm matches. Size tells how often a clone was seen (once, few, many) or the class of an expanded clone, and some rows leave it out.

V: TRBV6-5; D: TRBD1; size: .; J: TRBJ1-4; DNA: TGTGCCAGCAGTTACCGCTCTGGGACAGGGGGTGAAAAACTGTTTTTT; CDR3: CASSYRSGTGGEKLFF
V: TRBV4-3; D: .; size: .; J: TRBJ1-6; DNA: TGCGCCAGCAGCCAAGACAGGGGAATGGGTTCACCCCTCCACTTT; CDR3: CASSQDRGMGSPLHF
V: TRBV4-1; D: TRBD2; size: once; J: TRBJ2-1; DNA: TGCGCCAGCAGCCAAGTGGGGGGGAGGACCTACAATGAGCAGTTCTTC; CDR3: CASSQVGGRTYNEQFF
V: TRBV7-2; D: .; size: .; J: TRBJ1-5; DNA: TGTGCCAGCAGCTTAGAGCTCAATCAGCCCCAGCATTTT; CDR3: CASSLELNQPQHF
V: TRBV7-8; D: TRBD2; size: .; J: TRBJ2-7; DNA: TGTGCCAGCAGCATTGCGGGGACTAGCGGATACTCCTACGAGCAGTACTTC; CDR3: CASSIAGTSGYSYEQYF
V: TRBV4-1; D: .; size: .; J: TRBJ1-5; DNA: TGCGCCAGCAGCCAATTCACAGGCAATCAGCCCCAGCATTTT; CDR3: CASSQFTGNQPQHF
V: TRBV11-2; D: TRBD1; size: few; J: TRBJ2-2; DNA: TGTGCCAGCAGCTTAGGTACAGGGGGCAGGACCGGGGAGCTGTTTTTT; CDR3: CASSLGTGGRTGELFF
V: TRBV29-1; D: TRBD2; size: .; J: TRBJ2-5; DNA: TGCAGCGTAAGGACTAGCTGGGAACAAGAGACCCAGTACTTC; CDR3: CSVRTSWEQETQYF
V: TRBV7-9; D: .; size: .; J: TRBJ1-3; DNA: TGTGCCAGCAGCTTATTAGCCGGGGCTGGAAACACCATATATTTT; CDR3: CASSLLAGAGNTIYF
V: TRBV6-5; D: .; size: .; J: TRBJ1-1; DNA: TGTGCCAGCAGTCCCAACAGGGAGGGCTTTGAAGCTTTCTTT; CDR3: CASSPNREGFEAFF
V: TRBV29-1; D: .; size: .; J: TRBJ2-2; DNA: TGCAGCGTTCCCCTAACCTCGAACACCGGGGAGCTGTTTTTT; CDR3: CSVPLTSNTGELFF
V: TRBV2; D: TRBD2; size: .; J: TRBJ2-1; DNA: TGTGCCAGCAGTGGGACTAGCGGTGAAATTGAGCAGTTCTTC; CDR3: CASSGTSGEIEQFF
V: TRBV24-1; D: TRBD2; size: once; J: TRBJ2-3; DNA: TGTGCCACCAGTGGGCTAGCGGGAGTCGGTACGCAGTATTTT; CDR3: CATSGLAGVGTQYF
V: TRBV3-1/TRBV3-2; D: .; size: .; J: TRBJ1-2; DNA: TGTGCCAGCAGCCCAAGGGGTGTCCAGTACTATGGCTACACCTTC; CDR3: CASSPRGVQYYGYTF
V: TRBV9; D: .; size: .; J: TRBJ2-1; DNA: TGTGCCAGCAGCGTAGCCCCTCAGTATGAGCAGTTCTTC; CDR3: CASSVAPQYEQFF
V: TRBV30; D: TRBD2; size: .; J: TRBJ2-7; DNA: TGTGCCTGGAGAGGGGTAGCGGGACCCTACGAGCAGTACTTC; CDR3: CAWRGVAGPYEQYF
V: TRBV30; D: .; size: .; J: TRBJ1-4; DNA: TGTGCCTGGGGCAGTGGGTCCGGGAGGGAAAAACTGTTTTTT; CDR3: CAWGSGSGREKLFF
V: TRBV23-1; D: .; size: .; J: TRBJ1-1; DNA: TGCGCCAGCAGTCAGGGCCGGAACACTGAAGCTTTCTTT; CDR3: CASSQGRNTEAFF
V: TRBV24-1; D: .; size: .; J: TRBJ2-3; DNA: TGTGCCACCAGTGAGTACAGGCTCTTGGATACGCAGTATTTT; CDR3: CATSEYRLLDTQYF
V: TRBV5-1; D: TRBD1; size: .; J: TRBJ2-7; DNA: TGCGCCAGCAGCTTGATGGGACAGGGTTCCTACGAGCAGTACTTC; CDR3: CASSLMGQGSYEQYF
V: TRBV2; D: .; size: .; J: TRBJ1-1; DNA: TGTGCCAGCGGTCCTTCCTCACAATACACTGAAGCTTTCTTT; CDR3: CASGPSSQYTEAFF
V: TRBV25-1; D: .; size: .; J: TRBJ1-6; DNA: TGTGCCAGCAGAAGCACAGGGAATTCACCCCTCCACTTT; CDR3: CASRSTGNSPLHF
V: TRBV6-2/TRBV6-3; D: TRBD1; size: .; J: TRBJ2-7; DNA: TGTGCCAGCAGCCCCCCGGACAGGGCCTACGAGCAGTACTTC; CDR3: CASSPPDRAYEQYF
V: TRBV7-3; D: .; size: .; J: TRBJ2-3; DNA: TGTGCCAGCAGCTTAATCTCCCCAGATACGCAGTATTTT; CDR3: CASSLISPDTQYF
V: TRBV6-2/TRBV6-3; D: .; size: .; J: TRBJ2-1; DNA: TGTGCCAGCAGTTACTCTCCTGCGAGGAGGGAGTTCTTC; CDR3: CASSYSPARREFF
V: TRBV29-1; D: TRBD1; size: .; J: TRBJ1-4; DNA: TGCAGCGTTGAAACGGACAGGGGGGTAGAACTGTTTTTT; CDR3: CSVETDRGVELFF
V: TRBV5-1; D: .; size: many; J: TRBJ1-1; DNA: TGCGCCAGCAGCCCCGACACGAACACTGAAGCTTTCTTT; CDR3: CASSPDTNTEAFF
V: TRBV29-1; D: .; size: .; J: TRBJ1-2; DNA: TGCAGCGTTGACCTGGGGGCAGGGGATGGCTACACCTTC; CDR3: CSVDLGAGDGYTF
V: TRBV30; D: TRBD2; size: .; J: TRBJ2-1; DNA: TGTGCCTGGAGTGTGGGTAGCGGGAGCCTCAATGAGCAGTTCTTC; CDR3: CAWSVGSGSLNEQFF
V: TRBV2; D: .; size: .; J: TRBJ2-7; DNA: TGTGCCAGCAGTGAAGGCGTCGACTACGAGCAGTACTTC; CDR3: CASSEGVDYEQYF
V: TRBV6-5; D: TRBD1; size: .; J: TRBJ1-4; DNA: TGTGCCAGCAGTCCCGGGACAGGGGGCGATAAACTGTTTTTT; CDR3: CASSPGTGGDKLFF